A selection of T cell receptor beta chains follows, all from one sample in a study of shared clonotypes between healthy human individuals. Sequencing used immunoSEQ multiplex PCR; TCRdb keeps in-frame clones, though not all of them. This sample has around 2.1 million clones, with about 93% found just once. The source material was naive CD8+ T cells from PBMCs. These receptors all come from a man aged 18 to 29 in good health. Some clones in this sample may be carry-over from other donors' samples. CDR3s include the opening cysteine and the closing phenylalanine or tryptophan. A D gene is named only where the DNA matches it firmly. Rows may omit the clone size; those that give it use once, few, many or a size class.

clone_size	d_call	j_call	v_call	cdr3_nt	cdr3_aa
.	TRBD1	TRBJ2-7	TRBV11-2	TGTGCCAGCAGCCACACGGACAGGTCCTCCTACGAGCAGTACTTC	CASSHTDRSSYEQYF
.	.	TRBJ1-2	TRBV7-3	TGTGCCAGCAGCTTAACGATAGGGTTTGGAGTTAACTATGGCTACACCTTC	CASSLTIGFGVNYGYTF
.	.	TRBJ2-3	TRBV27	TGTGCCAGCAGTCCGCATTGGGATACGCAGTATTTT	CASSPHWDTQYF
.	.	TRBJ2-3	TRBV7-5	TGTGTCAGAAGCTTGAGCGGATCAAGGTCAGGAGATACGCAGTATTTT	CVRSLSGSRSGDTQYF
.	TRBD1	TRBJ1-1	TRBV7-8	TGTGCCAGCAGCTTAGTCGGGTTCAGCGGCAGGGGGCCGGGCTTCGACACTGAAGCTTTCTTT	CASSLVGFSGRGPGFDTEAFF
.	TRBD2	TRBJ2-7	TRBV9	TGTGCCAGCAGTGGACCGGGACTAGCGGGAGGCCCCTCCTACGAGCAGTACTTC	CASSGPGLAGGPSYEQYF
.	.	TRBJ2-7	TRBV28	TGTGCCAGCAGTCATAGACAGGACTTCTACGAGCAGTACTTC	CASSHRQDFYEQYF
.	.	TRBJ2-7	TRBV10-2	TGCGCCAGCAGTGGGCCGGGACATTCCTCCTACGAGCAGTACTTC	CASSGPGHSSYEQYF
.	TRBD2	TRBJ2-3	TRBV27	TGTGCCAGCAGTTTACTAGCGGGGGGGGCAGATACGCAGTATTTT	CASSLLAGGADTQYF
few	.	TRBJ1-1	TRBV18	TGTGCCAGCTCACCGATCAGGGGTTACATGAACACTGAAGCTTTCTTT	CASSPIRGYMNTEAFF
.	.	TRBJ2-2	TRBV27	TGTGCCAGCAGTTTATCGAGGACACCAAACACCGGGGAGCTGTTTTTT	CASSLSRTPNTGELFF
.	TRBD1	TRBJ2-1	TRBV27	TGTGCCAGCAGTATCAGACAGGGCGACGAGCAGTTCTTC	CASSIRQGDEQFF
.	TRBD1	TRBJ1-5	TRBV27	TGTGCCAGCAGACCCATTGACAGGGAGGATCAGCCCCAGCATTTT	CASRPIDREDQPQHF
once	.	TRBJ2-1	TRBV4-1	TGCGCCAGCAGCCAAGAGAGGAACAGCGGCAATGAGCAGTTCTTC	CASSQERNSGNEQFF
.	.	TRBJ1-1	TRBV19	TGTGCCAGTAGTCGGTGGAACACTGAAGCTTTCTTT	CASSRWNTEAFF
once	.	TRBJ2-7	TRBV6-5	TGTGCCAGCAGTAGCTACAGGAGCTCCTACGAGCAGTACTTC	CASSSYRSSYEQYF
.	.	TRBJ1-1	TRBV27	TGTGCCAGCCCCGTGCGGGGGCCCAATGATGAAGCTTTCTTT	CASPVRGPNDEAFF
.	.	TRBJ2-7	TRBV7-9	TGTGCCAGCAGCTCGCTGTTGGCGGCGGGAGAGCAGTACTTC	CASSSLLAAGEQYF
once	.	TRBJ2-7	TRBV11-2	TGTGCCAGCAGCTTAGGGACGAGTATAACCTACGAGCAGTACTTC	CASSLGTSITYEQYF
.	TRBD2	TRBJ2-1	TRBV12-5	TGTGCTAGTGGGCTGGGGGGACTAAGGTTCTTC	CASGLGGLRFF
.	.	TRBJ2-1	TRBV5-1	TGCGCCAGCAGCTTGGGGACGTCCTACAATGAGCAGTTCTTC	CASSLGTSYNEQFF